The present T cell receptor beta chain was sequenced within a study of cytomegalovirus exposure and HLA in healthy donors. Per the germline V gene, CDR1 is SGHKS and CDR2 is YYEKEE (reference sequence). V lost 7 bases, J lost 4 bases, and 18 bases lay in between. There are 15 residues in the CDR3. The PCR was carried out with 60 Vbeta primers and 13 Jbeta primers. Generated by immunoSEQ multiplex PCR, the TCRdb table keeps only in-frame clones and is missing some. Of 150,000 to 200,000 clones in the sample, around 80% are singletons; the top ten hold around 2.1%. The sequence derives from a woman aged 18-29 years in good health and CMV-seropositive. Material: PBMCs. The chain couples TRBV5-5 to TRBJ2-1; D is undetermined. The DNA of the CDR3 is TGTGCCAGCTGGGCCAGAATGGAAATGTACAATGAGCAGTTCTTC. Its translation: CASWARMEMYNEQFF.